The source of this T cell receptor beta chain is a study of blood T cell repertoires in COVID-19. Germline V lookup: CDR1 SEHNR, CDR2 FQNEAQ (reference sequence). V shed 2 bases, J shed 5 bases, and the junction held 5 bases outside the gene matches. This CDR3 has 14 amino acids. Source study methods: Reference gene primer amplification gave estimated nucleated cell counts. Clones were read by immunoSEQ multiplex PCR, and TCRdb kept only the in-frame ones, dropping some. The DNA gave D and trimming, while V, J and clone size come from that table. The sample lists approximately 240,000 clones, 83% seen once, with less than 6.5% in the top ten.

This sequence joins TRBV7-9 and TRBJ2-5, with 7 bases aligning to TRBD1. Source material: peripheral blood. The sequence came from a human donor in a cohort sampled during active COVID-19. The CDR3 here is CASSLHRGSETQYF. In DNA, the CDR3 is TGTGCCAGCAGCTTACACAGGGGTTCGGAGACCCAGTACTTC.